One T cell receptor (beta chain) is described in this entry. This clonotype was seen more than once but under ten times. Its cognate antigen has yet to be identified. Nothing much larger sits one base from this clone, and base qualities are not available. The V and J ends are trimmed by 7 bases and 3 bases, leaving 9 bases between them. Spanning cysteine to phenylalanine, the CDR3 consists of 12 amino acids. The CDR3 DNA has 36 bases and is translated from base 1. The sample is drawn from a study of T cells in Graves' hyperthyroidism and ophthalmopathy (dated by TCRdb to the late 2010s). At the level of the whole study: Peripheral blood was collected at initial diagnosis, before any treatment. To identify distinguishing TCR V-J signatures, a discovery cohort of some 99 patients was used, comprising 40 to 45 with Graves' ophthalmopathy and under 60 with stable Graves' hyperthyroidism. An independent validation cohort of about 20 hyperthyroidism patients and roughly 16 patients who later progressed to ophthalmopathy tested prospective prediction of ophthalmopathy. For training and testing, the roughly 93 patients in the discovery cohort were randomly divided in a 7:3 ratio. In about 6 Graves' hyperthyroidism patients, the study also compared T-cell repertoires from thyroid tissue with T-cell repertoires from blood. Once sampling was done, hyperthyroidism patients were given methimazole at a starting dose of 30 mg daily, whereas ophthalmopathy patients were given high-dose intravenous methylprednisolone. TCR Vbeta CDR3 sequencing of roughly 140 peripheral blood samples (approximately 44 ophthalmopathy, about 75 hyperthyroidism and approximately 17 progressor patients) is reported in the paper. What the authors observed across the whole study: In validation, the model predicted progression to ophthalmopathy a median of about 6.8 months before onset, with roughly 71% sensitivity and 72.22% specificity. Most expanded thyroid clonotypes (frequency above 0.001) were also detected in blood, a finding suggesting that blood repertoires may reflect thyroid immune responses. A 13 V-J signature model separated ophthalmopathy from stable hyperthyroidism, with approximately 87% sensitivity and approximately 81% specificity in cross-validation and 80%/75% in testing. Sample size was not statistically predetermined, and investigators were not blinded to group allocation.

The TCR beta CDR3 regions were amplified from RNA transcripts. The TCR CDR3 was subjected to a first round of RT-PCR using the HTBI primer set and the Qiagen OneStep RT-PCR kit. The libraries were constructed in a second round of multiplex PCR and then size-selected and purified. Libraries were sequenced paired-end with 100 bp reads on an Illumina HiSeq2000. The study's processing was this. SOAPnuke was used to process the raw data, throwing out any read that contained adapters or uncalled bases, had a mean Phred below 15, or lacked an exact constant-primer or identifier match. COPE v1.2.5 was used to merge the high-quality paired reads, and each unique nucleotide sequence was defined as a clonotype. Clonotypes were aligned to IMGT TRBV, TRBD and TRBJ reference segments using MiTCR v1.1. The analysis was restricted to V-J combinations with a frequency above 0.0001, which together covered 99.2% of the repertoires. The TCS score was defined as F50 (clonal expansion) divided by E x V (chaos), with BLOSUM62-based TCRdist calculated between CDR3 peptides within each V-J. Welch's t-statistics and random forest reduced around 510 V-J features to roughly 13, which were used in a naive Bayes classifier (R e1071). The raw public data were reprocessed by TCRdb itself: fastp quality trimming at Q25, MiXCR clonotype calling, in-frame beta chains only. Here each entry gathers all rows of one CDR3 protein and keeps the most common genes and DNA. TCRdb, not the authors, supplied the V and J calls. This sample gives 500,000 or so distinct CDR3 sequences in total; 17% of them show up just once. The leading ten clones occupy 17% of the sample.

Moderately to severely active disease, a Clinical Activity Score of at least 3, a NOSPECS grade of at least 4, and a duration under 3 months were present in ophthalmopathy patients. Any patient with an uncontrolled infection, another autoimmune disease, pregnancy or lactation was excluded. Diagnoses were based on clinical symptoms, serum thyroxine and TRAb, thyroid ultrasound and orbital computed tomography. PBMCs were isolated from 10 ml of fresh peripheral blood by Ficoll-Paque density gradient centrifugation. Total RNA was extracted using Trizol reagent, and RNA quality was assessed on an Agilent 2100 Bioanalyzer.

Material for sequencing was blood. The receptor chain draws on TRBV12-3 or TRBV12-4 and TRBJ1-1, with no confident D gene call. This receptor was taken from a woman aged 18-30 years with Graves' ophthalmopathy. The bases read TGTGCCAGCACTACTTCTCACACTGAAGCTTTCTTT. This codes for CASTTSHTEAFF.